Listed here is a single T cell receptor beta chain. What it binds is unknown. Clones were sequenced by immunoSEQ multiplex PCR, and TCRdb holds only the in-frame ones, with some missing. The profile shows approximately 52,000 clones, 85% to 95% of them singletons. The data are from a study of OX40 agonist ivuxolimab in advanced cancers. About the study: Having had anti-PD-1, anti-PD-L1 or anti-CTLA-4 therapy before was allowed, and over 35% had some. Three individuals attained partial responses, comprising one hepatocellular carcinoma case and two cutaneous melanoma cases. Study findings and constraints: At 0.1 to 3.0 mg/kg and by week 6, CD4+ and CD8+ T cells in the blood had expanded clonally. A proportion of nonresponders additionally exhibited low normalized T-cell clonal expansion.

The sequences come from CD4+ or CD8+ T cells sorted from blood, collected in a trial of the OX40 agonist ivuxolimab. This TCR was recovered from an adult with an advanced solid tumor such as melanoma, head and neck, liver or kidney cancer.

CDR3 amino acids: CASSWTASNTGELFF. CDR3 in DNA: TGTGCCAGCAGCTGGACAGCCTCGAACACCGGGGAGCTGTTTTTT. V and J are TRBV5-4 and TRBJ2-2; a possible D gene is TRBD1 (6 bases). This CDR3 is 15 amino acids long. Between the trimmed V and J ends, which lost 3 bases and 0 bases, there was a span of 9 bases. Germline CDR1 and CDR2: SGHNT and YYREEE (reference sequence).